This T cell receptor beta chain derives from a study of T cells in Graves' hyperthyroidism and ophthalmopathy (dated by TCRdb to 2018 to 2020). For the wider study: To identify TCR V-J signatures that set the groups apart, the researchers used a discovery cohort of about a hundred patients, made up of 40 to 45 with Graves' ophthalmopathy and 57 with stable Graves' hyperthyroidism. Whether ophthalmopathy could be predicted prospectively was tested in an independent validation cohort made up of approximately 19 hyperthyroidism patients plus 17 patients who later progressed to ophthalmopathy. TCR Vbeta CDR3 sequencing of approximately 140 peripheral blood samples (around 45 ophthalmopathy, around 80 hyperthyroidism and around 17 progressor patients) is reported in the paper. The 95 to 100 discovery patients were divided at random into training and test sets in a 7:3 ratio. Following sampling, methimazole starting at 30 mg daily was given to hyperthyroidism patients, and high-dose intravenous methylprednisolone was given to ophthalmopathy patients. In several Graves' hyperthyroidism patients, the study also compared T-cell repertoires from thyroid tissue with T-cell repertoires from blood.

The TCR beta CDR3 regions were amplified from the RNA transcripts. A first-round RT-PCR of the TCR CDR3 used the HTBI primer set with the Qiagen OneStep RT-PCR kit. The libraries were constructed in a second round of multiplex PCR and then size-selected and purified. Libraries were sequenced paired-end with 100 bp reads on an Illumina HiSeq2000. For the original study's pipeline: SOAPnuke was used to process the raw data, removing reads that contained adapters or uncalled bases, had a mean Phred below 15, or lacked an exact match to the constant primer or identifier. COPE v1.2.5 was used to merge the high-quality paired reads, and each unique nucleotide sequence was defined as a clonotype. MiTCR v1.1 was used to align the clonotypes against IMGT TRBV, TRBD and TRBJ reference segments. The analysis was restricted to V-J combinations with a frequency above 0.0001, which together covered just over 99% of the repertoires. The TCS score was defined as the ratio of F50 (clonal expansion) to E x V (chaos), calculated using BLOSUM62-based TCRdist between CDR3 peptides within each V-J. Welch's t-statistics and random forest reduced 450 to 600 V-J features to some 14, which were used in a naive Bayes classifier (R e1071). The similarity between thyroid and blood repertoires was quantified using the Morisita-Horn index. Starting from the raw public reads, TCRdb applied fastp trimming at Q25, assembled clones with MiXCR and retained in-frame beta chains. Each entry merges the rows of one CDR3 protein and shows their most common DNA and genes. The V and J calls, along with clone size, are taken from TCRdb and not from the paper's own processing. Across this sample there are about 570,000 distinct CDR3 sequences, with around 46% seen only once. The ten biggest clones cover 15% to 20% of the sample.

V gives up 0 bases and J gives up 3 bases, and the segment between their germline ends measures 10 bases. The germline V gene sets CDR1 to SGHRS and CDR2 to YFSETQ. The CDR3 runs 15 amino acids, cysteine and phenylalanine included. The retained sequence is limited to the CDR3, 45 bases, with the frame set at the first base. This clonotype was detected ten times or more. The clone's antigen remains unknown. Qualities for individual bases were not recorded, and no much larger clone is one base off. Exclusion was applied to patients with uncontrolled infections, other autoimmune diseases, pregnancy or lactation. Diagnoses were established on the basis of clinical symptoms, serum thyroxine and TRAb, thyroid ultrasound, and orbital computed tomography. Total RNA was extracted using Trizol reagent, and RNA quality was assessed on an Agilent 2100 Bioanalyzer. Summary of the overall study and its limitations: In validation, the model predicted progression to ophthalmopathy a median of approximately 6.3 months before onset, with over 60% sensitivity and 72.22% specificity. Most expanded thyroid clonotypes (frequency above 0.001) were also detected in blood, a finding suggesting that blood repertoires may reflect thyroid immune responses. Sample size was not statistically predetermined, and investigators were not blinded to group allocation. In cross-validation, a model built on a 13 V-J signature told ophthalmopathy apart from stable hyperthyroidism with over 85% sensitivity and 81% to 82% specificity, and in testing the same model reached 80%/75%.

The chain couples TRBV5-1 to TRBJ1-5, with the D gene not clear enough to name. The sequencing input was peripheral blood or thyroid tissue (not recorded which). The receptor's source is an adult woman with Graves' disease, either hyperthyroidism or ophthalmopathy (not recorded which). The encoded CDR3 is CASSLDPGANQPQHF. The nucleotide sequence reads as follows: TGCGCCAGCAGCTTGGATCCGGGAGCCAATCAGCCCCAGCATTTT. With all but the CDR3 taken from the reference TRBV5-1 and TRBJ1-5 genes, the full variable domain is: KAGVTQTPRYLIKTRGQQVTLSCSPISGHRSVSWYQQTPGQGLQFLFEYFSETQRNKGNFPGRFSGRQFSNSRSEMNVSTLELGDSALYLCASSLDPGANQPQHFGDGTRLSIL.